One TCR beta chain is described in this entry. How the authors handled the data: Amplification of reference gene primers was used by the study to estimate nucleated cell counts. The assay was immunoSEQ multiplex PCR, and TCRdb's table has in-frame clones only and misses some. V, J and clone size are taken as reported in that table, and D and trimming were inferred from the DNA itself. The sample has approximately 140,000 clones, nearly 85% seen once. This specimen belongs to a study of blood T cell repertoires in COVID-19. Germline CDR1 is MNHEY and CDR2 is SVGAGI. V lost 6 bases, J lost 5 bases, and 3 bases stayed unmatched. There are 14 residues in the CDR3.

Material for sequencing was PBMCs or T cells enriched from blood (not recorded which). The TCR sequence derives from a middle-aged man in a cohort exposed to, infected with or recovered from COVID-19 (not recorded which). The rearrangement uses TRBV6-5 and TRBJ2-1; 11 bases are shared with TRBD2. The CDR3 DNA follows: TGTGCCAGCAGCCTAGCGGGGGGTCACAATGAGCAGTTCTTC. Its translation is CASSLAGGHNEQFF.